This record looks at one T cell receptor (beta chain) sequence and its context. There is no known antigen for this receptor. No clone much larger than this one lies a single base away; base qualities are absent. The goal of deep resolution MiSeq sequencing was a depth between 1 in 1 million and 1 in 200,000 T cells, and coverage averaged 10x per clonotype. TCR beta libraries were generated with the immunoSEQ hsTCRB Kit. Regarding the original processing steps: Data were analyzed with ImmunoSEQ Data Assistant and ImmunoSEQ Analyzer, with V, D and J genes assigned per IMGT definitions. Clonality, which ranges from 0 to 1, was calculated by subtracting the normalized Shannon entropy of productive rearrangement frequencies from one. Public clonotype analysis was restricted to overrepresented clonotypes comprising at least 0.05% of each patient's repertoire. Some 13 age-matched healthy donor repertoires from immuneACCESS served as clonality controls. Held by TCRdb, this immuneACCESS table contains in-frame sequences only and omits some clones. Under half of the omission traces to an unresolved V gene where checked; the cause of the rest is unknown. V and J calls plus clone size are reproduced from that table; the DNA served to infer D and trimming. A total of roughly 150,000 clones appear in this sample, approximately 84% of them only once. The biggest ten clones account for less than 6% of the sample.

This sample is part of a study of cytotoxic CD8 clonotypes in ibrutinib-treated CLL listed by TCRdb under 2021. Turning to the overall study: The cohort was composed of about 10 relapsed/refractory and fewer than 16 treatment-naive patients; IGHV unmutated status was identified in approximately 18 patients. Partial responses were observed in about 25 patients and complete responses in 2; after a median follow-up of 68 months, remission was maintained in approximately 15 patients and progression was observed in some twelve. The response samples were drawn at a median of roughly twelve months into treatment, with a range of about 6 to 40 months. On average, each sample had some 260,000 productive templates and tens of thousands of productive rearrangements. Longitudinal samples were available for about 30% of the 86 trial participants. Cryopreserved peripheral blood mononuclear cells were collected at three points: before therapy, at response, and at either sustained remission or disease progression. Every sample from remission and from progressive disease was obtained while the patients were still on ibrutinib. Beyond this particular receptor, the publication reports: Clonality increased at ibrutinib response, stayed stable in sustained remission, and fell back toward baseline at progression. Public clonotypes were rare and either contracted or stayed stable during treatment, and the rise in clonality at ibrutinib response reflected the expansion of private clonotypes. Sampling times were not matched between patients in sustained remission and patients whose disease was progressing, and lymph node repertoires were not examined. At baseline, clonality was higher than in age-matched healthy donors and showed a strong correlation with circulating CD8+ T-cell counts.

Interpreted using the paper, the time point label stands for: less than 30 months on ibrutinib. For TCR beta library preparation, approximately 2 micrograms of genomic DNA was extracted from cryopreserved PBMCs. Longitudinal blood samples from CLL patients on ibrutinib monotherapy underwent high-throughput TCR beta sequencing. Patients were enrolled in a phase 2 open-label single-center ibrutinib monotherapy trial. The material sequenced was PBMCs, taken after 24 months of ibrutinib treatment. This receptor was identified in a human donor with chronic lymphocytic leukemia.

The sequenced DNA is TGTGCCAGCAGCTTCTCCCAGCAAGATACGCAGTATTTT. Its coded protein is CASSFSQQDTQYF. The rearrangement joined TRBV7-2 to TRBJ2-3; no D gene is confidently identified. There are 13 amino acids in the CDR3, from cysteine to phenylalanine inclusive. The kept DNA is CDR3 alone, 39 bases in frame from the first base. From the germline V gene, CDR1 is SGHTA and CDR2 is FQGNSA. Trimming takes 3 bases from V and 5 bases from J, and the germline ends sit 9 bases apart.